These 11 T cell receptor beta chains came from one sample sequenced in a study of T cells after yellow fever vaccination. Each CDR3 protein is one row after TCRdb ran MiXCR on the 5' RACE reads. The sample lists under 550,000 distinct CDR3 sequences, less than 25% occurring once. The specimen was PBMCs, collected approximately 20 days after the first yellow fever vaccination. These receptors all stem from a man aged 18 to 30 who received the YFV17D yellow fever vaccine.

V usage is TRBV4-3 and J usage is TRBJ2-2, with a weak D call TRBD2 (5 bases). Between the trimmed V and J ends, which lost 3 bases and 5 bases, there was a span of 13 bases. Germline assignment: CDR1 LGHNA and CDR2 YSLEER. The CDR3 is 15 amino acids. The CDR3 DNA reads as TGCGCCAGCAGCCAGCAGGCTACGGGGACCGGGGAGCTGTTTTTT. Residues: CASSQQATGTGELFF.

CDR3 sequence: CASSQNTGGGSYNEQFF. DNA of the CDR3: TGTGCCAGCAGCCAAAATACGGGGGGGGGCTCCTACAATGAGCAGTTCTTC. The chain uses TRBV4-2 and TRBJ2-1; 8 positions agree with TRBD2. The germline CDR1 and CDR2 sequences are LGHNA and YNFKEQ. The CDR3 runs to 17 residues. Trimming cost V 2 bases and J 0 bases; bases outside gene matches: 6.

V is TRBV20-1 and J is TRBJ1-2; 9 bases fit TRBD1. The germline gives CDR1 DFQATT, CDR2 SNEGSKA (reference sequence). The V segment lost 6 bases and the J segment 2 bases; nucleotides outside the gene matches: 4. This CDR3 has 13 amino acids. The DNA of the CDR3 is TGCAGTGCCAACAGGGGGCTAAACTATGGCTACACCTTC. Amino acids: CSANRGLNYGYTF.

The chain links TRBV7-2 to TRBJ2-7; D is undetermined. CDR3 size: 17 residues. V lost 7 bases to trimming and J lost 3 bases, with 25 bases between them. CDR1 SGHTA and CDR2 FQGNSA come from the germline V gene. Here the CDR3 DNA reads TGTGCCAGCATCGAACACCCCTCGAGGCAGCCTTTCTACGAGCAGTACTTC. Its translation: CASIEHPSRQPFYEQYF.

This clonotype was seen only a few times. The chain uses TRBV18 and TRBJ2-5; 11 positions agree with TRBD2. V was clipped by 1 base and J by 1 base; unmatched bases: 5. Germline CDR1 KGHSH, CDR2 LQKENI. CDR3 size: 17 residues. The CDR3 sequence: CASSPQGTSGFQETQYF. The CDR3, as DNA: TGTGCCAGCTCACCACAGGGGACTAGCGGATTCCAAGAGACCCAGTACTTC. Combining the CDR3 with reference TRBV18 and TRBJ2-5 gives the whole variable domain NAGVMQNPRHLVRRRGQEARLRCSPMKGHSHVYWYRQLPEEGLKFMVYLQKENIIDESGMPKERFSAEFPKEGPSILRIQQVVRGDSAAYFCASSPQGTSGFQETQYFGPGTRLLVL.

This chain connects TRBV6-2 or TRBV6-3 to TRBJ2-7, with 7 bases fitting TRBD1. Germline V gene sequence: CDR1 MNHEY, CDR2 SVGEGT. CDR3 length: 16 amino acids. The V and J ends lost 2 bases and 2 bases, in that order; junction bases with no gene match: 9. CDR3 nucleotide sequence: TGTGCCAGCAGTTACGCGACCCTGGGACAGACCTACGAGCAGTACGTC. Translating it yields CASSYATLGQTYEQYV.

V gene TRBV6-1 combines with J gene TRBJ2-1, with D possibly being TRBD1 or TRBD2 (5 bases each). V lost 6 bases to trimming and J lost 5 bases, with 17 bases between them. The CDR3 runs to 15 residues. Germline assignment: CDR1 MNHNS and CDR2 SASEGT. The CDR3 DNA reads TGTGCCAGCAGCCCGACGGGACGCGCGGACAATGAGCAGTTCTTC. Protein: CASSPTGRADNEQFF.

This clonotype was observed a handful of times. The chain combines TRBV20-1 with TRBJ1-5; tentatively, D is TRBD1 (5 bases). The germline gives CDR1 DFQATT, CDR2 SNEGSKA (reference sequence). V was cut by 7 bases and J by 3 bases, with 13 bases left in between. The CDR3 length is 13 residues. Here the CDR3 reads CSVTPGVNQPQHF. In nucleotides, the CDR3 is TGCAGTGTAACACCGGGGGTCAATCAGCCCCAGCATTTT.

CDR3 in DNA: TGTGCCAGCAGCTTAGGGCGGACAGGGGGTCGGAATGAGCAGTTCTTC. Translating it yields CASSLGRTGGRNEQFF. The rearrangement links TRBV7-2 to TRBJ2-1; TRBD1 aligns across 10 bases. V shed 1 base, J shed 7 bases, and the junction held 7 bases outside the gene matches. There are 16 residues in the CDR3. The germline V gene has CDR1 SGHTA and CDR2 FQGNSA.

This rearrangement joins TRBV6-1 to TRBJ2-3; D call uncertain. V lost 6 bases and J 1 base, leaving 8 bases between the germline ends. CDR3 length: 13 residues. In germline, CDR1 is MNHNS, CDR2 SASEGT. The CDR3 here is CASRAPGTDTQYF. The CDR3 DNA reads TGTGCCAGCAGGGCCCCGGGCACAGATACGCAGTATTTT.

In nucleotides, the CDR3 is TGTGCCAGCAGCTTAGTATCGGGGGACGGCTACAATGAGCAGTTCTTC. Protein product: CASSLVSGDGYNEQFF. The rearrangement joins TRBV7-3 to TRBJ2-1, with D possibly being TRBD2 (6 bases). The V end lost 2 bases, the J end lost 3 bases, and 14 bases lay between the germline ends. The CDR3 totals 16 residues. Germline-derived CDR1 and CDR2 are SGHTA and FQGTGA.